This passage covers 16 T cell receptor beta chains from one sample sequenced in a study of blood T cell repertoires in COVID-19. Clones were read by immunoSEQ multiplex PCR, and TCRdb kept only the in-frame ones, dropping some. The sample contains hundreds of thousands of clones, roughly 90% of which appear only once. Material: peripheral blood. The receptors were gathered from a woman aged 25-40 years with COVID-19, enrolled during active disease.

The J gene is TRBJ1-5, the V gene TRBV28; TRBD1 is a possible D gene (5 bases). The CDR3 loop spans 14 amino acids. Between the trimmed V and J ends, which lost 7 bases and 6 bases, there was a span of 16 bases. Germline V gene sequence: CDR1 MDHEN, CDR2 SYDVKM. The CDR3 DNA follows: TGTGCCAGCAATTTGGGCGGGGGGGTTCAGCCCCAGCATTTT. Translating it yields CASNLGGGVQPQHF.

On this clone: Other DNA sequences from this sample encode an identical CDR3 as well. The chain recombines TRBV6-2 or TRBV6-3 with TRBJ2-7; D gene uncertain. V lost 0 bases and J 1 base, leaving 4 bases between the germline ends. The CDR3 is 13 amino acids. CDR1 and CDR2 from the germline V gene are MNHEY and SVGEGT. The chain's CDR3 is CASSYSLSYEQYF. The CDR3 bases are TGTGCCAGCAGTTACTCACTGTCCTACGAGCAGTACTTC.

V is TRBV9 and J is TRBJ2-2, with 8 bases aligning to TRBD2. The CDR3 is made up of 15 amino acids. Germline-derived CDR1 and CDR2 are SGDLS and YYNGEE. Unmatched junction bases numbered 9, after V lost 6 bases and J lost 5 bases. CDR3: CASNLGASGTGELFF. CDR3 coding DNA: TGTGCCAGCAACCTGGGGGCTAGCGGGACCGGGGAGCTGTTTTTT.

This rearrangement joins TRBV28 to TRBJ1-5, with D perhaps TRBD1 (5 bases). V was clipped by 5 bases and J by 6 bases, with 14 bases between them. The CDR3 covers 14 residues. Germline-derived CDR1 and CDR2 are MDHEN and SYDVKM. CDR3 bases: TGTGCCAGCAGTCCAGGGAGGATGATTCAGCCCCAGCATTTT. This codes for CASSPGRMIQPQHF.

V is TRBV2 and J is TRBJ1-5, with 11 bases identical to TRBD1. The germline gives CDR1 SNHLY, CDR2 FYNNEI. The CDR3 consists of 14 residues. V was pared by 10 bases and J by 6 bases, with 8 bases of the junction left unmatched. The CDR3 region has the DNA TGTGCCACGTCCGGGACAGGGGGACTTCAGCCCCAGCATTTT. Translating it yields CATSGTGGLQPQHF. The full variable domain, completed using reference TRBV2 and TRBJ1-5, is EPEVTQTPSHQVTQMGQEVILRCVPISNHLYFYWYRQILGQKVEFLVSFYNNEISEKSEIFDDQFSVERPDGSNFTLKIRSTKLEDSAMYFCATSGTGGLQPQHFGDGTRLSIL.

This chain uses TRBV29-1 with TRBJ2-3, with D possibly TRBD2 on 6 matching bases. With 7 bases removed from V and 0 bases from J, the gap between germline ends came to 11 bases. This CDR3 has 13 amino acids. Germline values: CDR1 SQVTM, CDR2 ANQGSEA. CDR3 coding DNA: TGCAGCGCTCGGAGGGCTAGCACAGATACGCAGTATTTT. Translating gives CSARRASTDTQYF.

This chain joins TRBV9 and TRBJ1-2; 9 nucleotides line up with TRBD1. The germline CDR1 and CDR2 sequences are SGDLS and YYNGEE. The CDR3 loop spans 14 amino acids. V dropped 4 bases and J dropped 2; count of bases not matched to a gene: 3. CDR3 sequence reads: CASSPGQGNYGYTF. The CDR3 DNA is TGTGCCAGCAGCCCGGGACAGGGAAACTATGGCTACACCTTC. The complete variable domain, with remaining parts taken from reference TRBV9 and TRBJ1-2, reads DSGVTQTPKHLITATGQRVTLRCSPRSGDLSVYWYQQSLDQGLQFLIQYYNGEERAKGNILERFSAQQFPDLHSELNLSSLELGDSALYFCASSPGQGNYGYTFGSGTRLTVV.

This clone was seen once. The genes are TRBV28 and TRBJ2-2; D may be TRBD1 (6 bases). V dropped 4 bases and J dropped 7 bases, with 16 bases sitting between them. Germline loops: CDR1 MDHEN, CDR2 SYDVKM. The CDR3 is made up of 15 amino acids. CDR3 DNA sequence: TGTGCCAGCAGTTCCCCGGGACACAATATCGGGGAGCTGTTTTTT. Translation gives CASSSPGHNIGELFF.

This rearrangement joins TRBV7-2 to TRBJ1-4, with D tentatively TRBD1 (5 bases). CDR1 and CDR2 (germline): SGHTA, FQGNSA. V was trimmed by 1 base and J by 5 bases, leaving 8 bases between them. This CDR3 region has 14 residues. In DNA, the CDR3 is TGTGCCAGCAGCTTAGGGACACCCAATGAAAAACTGTTTTTT. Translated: CASSLGTPNEKLFF.

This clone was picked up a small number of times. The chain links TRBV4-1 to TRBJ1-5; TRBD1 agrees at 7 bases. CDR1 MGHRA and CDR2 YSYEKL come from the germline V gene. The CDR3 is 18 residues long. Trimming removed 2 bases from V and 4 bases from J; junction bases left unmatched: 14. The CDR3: CASSQYHEGMTGNQPQHF. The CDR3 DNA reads TGCGCCAGCAGCCAATATCACGAGGGAATGACAGGGAATCAGCCCCAGCATTTT.

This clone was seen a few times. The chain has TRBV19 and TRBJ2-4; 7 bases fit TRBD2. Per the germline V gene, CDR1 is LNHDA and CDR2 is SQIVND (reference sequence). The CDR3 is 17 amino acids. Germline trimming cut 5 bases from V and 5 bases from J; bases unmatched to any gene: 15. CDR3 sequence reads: CASSPRAGGSIQNIQYF. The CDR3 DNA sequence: TGTGCCAGTAGTCCGAGGGCTGGCGGGAGTATCCAAAACATTCAGTACTTC.

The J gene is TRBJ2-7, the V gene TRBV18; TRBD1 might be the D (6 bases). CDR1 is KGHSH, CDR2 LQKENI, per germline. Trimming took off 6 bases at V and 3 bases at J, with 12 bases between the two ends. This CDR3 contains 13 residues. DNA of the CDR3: TGTGCCAGCTCCCGGACAGAGTTCTACGAGCAGTACTTC. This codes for CASSRTEFYEQYF.

The CDR3 sequence is CASSPLPLDGYTF. The DNA of the CDR3 is TGTGCCAGCTCACCCCTACCATTGGATGGCTACACCTTC. The chain uses TRBV18 and TRBJ1-2; D call uncertain. The CDR3 runs 13 residues. Germline V lookup: CDR1 KGHSH, CDR2 LQKENI. Trimming took 3 bases from V and 6 from J, leaving 11 bases between them.

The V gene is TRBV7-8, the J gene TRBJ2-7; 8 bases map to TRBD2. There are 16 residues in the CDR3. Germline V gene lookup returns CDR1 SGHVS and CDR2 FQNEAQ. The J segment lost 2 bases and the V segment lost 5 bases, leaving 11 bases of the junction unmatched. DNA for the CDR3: TGTGCCAGCAGCCGCGGGATTAGGCGGGGGGCCTACGAGCAGTACTTC. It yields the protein CASSRGIRRGAYEQYF.

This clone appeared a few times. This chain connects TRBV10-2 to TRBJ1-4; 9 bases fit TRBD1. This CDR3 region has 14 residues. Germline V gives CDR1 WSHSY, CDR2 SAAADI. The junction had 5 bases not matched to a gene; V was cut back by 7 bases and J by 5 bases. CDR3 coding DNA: TGCGCCAGCAAATCCGGGACAGGGAATGAAAAACTGTTTTTT. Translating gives CASKSGTGNEKLFF.

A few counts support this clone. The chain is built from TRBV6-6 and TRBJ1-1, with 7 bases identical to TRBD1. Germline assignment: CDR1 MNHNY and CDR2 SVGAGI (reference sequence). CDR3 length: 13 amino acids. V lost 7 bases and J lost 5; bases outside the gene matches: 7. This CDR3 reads CASKPFRGTEAFF. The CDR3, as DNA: TGTGCCAGCAAGCCGTTCAGGGGGACTGAAGCTTTCTTT.